A selection of T cell receptor beta chains follows, all from one sample in a study of control samples from healthy donors and cancer patients. Repertoires were generated with immunoSEQ multiplex PCR, while TCRdb's copy carries only in-frame clones and drops some. The data show fewer than 95,000 clones, approximately 89% seen once. The sample comprised blood. The receptor set was obtained from a man aged 25 to 40 in good health. Both conserved end residues are part of each CDR3. D genes are given only for firm matches. Not every row has a clone size; where given, it reads once, few, many or a size class.

J,V,D,size,DNA,CDR3
TRBJ2-4,TRBV6-4,TRBD2,NA,TGTGCCAGCAGTGTCTCTCCCGCTAGCGGGGGGTGGTTGGCCAAAAACATTCAGTACTTC,CASSVSPASGGWLAKNIQYF
TRBJ1-2,TRBV19,NA,NA,TGTGCCAGTAGTGCGGTGGGGGCAGACTCGTATGGCTACACCTTC,CASSAVGADSYGYTF
TRBJ2-5,TRBV21-1,NA,NA,TGTGCCAGCAGCCTCCTCTGGAGGGTAGCGGGGGCGTACCAAGAGACCCAGTACTTC,CASSLLWRVAGAYQETQYF
TRBJ1-2,TRBV3-1/TRBV3-2,TRBD1,NA,TGTGCCAGCAGCTCAGAGGGCAGGGGGCAACGTGGCTACACCTTC,CASSSEGRGQRGYTF
TRBJ2-1,TRBV6-4,NA,NA,TGTGCCAGCAGGGGAACAGGAACAAATGAGCAGTTCTTC,CASRGTGTNEQFF
TRBJ2-5,TRBV2,NA,NA,TGTGCCAGCAGTTTCGATCAAGAGACCCAGTACTTC,CASSFDQETQYF
TRBJ2-3,TRBV7-6,NA,NA,TGTGCCAGCAGCTTAGCATCCGCAGGCGATTTGAAAGATACGCAGTATTTT,CASSLASAGDLKDTQYF
TRBJ2-6,TRBV2,NA,few,TGTGCCAGCAGTGACGCCTCTGGGGCCAACGTCCTGACTTTC,CASSDASGANVLTF
TRBJ2-3,TRBV3-1/TRBV3-2,NA,once,TGTGCCAGCAGCCAAGAAAGGGGACTCACAGATACGCAGTATTTT,CASSQERGLTDTQYF
TRBJ1-2,TRBV4-1,NA,few,TGCGCCAGCAGCCAAGACCCAGGGCGGGGAGGAGGCTACACCTTC,CASSQDPGRGGGYTF
TRBJ2-7,TRBV28,NA,NA,TGTGCCAGCAGCTCGACCACCTACGAGCAGTACTTC,CASSSTTYEQYF
TRBJ2-1,TRBV30,TRBD1,NA,TGTGCCTGGAGCGGGACAGGGTTTCGGAATGAGCAGTTCTTC,CAWSGTGFRNEQFF
TRBJ2-1,TRBV5-4,NA,NA,TGTGCCAGCAGCTTATGGGGGGCTCCTGAACAGTTCTTC,CASSLWGAPEQFF
TRBJ2-5,TRBV11-2,NA,NA,TGTGCCAGCAGCTTTTCGGGACTCCAAGAGACCCAGTACTTC,CASSFSGLQETQYF
TRBJ2-5,TRBV29-1,NA,NA,TGCAGCGTTGAAGATTGGAAGGGGGAGACCCAGTACTTC,CSVEDWKGETQYF
TRBJ2-3,TRBV10-2,NA,once,TGCGCCAGCACCGGATACACAGATACGCAGTATTTT,CASTGYTDTQYF
TRBJ1-1,TRBV5-1,NA,few,TGCGCCAGCAGCTTGGCTCAGGACTTGAACACTGAAGCTTTCTTT,CASSLAQDLNTEAFF
TRBJ1-3,TRBV19,NA,NA,TGTGCCAGTAGTTGGGCCACGGGAAACACCATATATTTT,CASSWATGNTIYF
TRBJ2-1,TRBV24-1,TRBD1,NA,TGTGCCACCAGTGATTTTACGGCAGGGGGCCGGAATGAGCAGTTCTTC,CATSDFTAGGRNEQFF
TRBJ2-7,TRBV6-2/TRBV6-3,NA,NA,TGTGCCAGCAGTACCCCGGGACATACTCCCTACGAGCAGTACTTC,CASSTPGHTPYEQYF
TRBJ2-1,TRBV11-3,NA,NA,TGTGCCAGCAGCTTAGGGTTAAAAAATGAGCAGTTCTTC,CASSLGLKNEQFF
TRBJ1-2,TRBV27,TRBD1,NA,TGTGCCAGCAGTCTATGGGGGGGCAGGGGGAAGACTAACTATGGCTACACCTTC,CASSLWGGRGKTNYGYTF
TRBJ2-5,TRBV7-2,NA,NA,TGTGCCAGCAGCCCGGGGGGAGGGGGAGAGACCCAGTACTTC,CASSPGGGGETQYF
TRBJ1-2,TRBV6-5,TRBD1,NA,TGTGCCAGCAGTTACCAGGACAGGAGTGGGGCCTACACCTTC,CASSYQDRSGAYTF
TRBJ2-2,TRBV4-2,TRBD2,once,TGTGCCAGCAGCCAAGTGATAGCCGGGGGGAACGGGGAGCTGTTTTTT,CASSQVIAGGNGELFF
TRBJ1-2,TRBV3-1/TRBV3-2,TRBD1,NA,TGTGCCAGCAGCCAAGACCTAGGACAGGGGTTTGACTATGGCTACACCTTC,CASSQDLGQGFDYGYTF
TRBJ2-5,TRBV6-5,NA,NA,TGTGCCAGCAGTACGACTGGGCGGGAGACCCAGTACTTC,CASSTTGRETQYF
TRBJ1-1,TRBV5-1,NA,NA,TGCGCCAGCAGCTTCCAGGGGACTGAAGCTTTCTTT,CASSFQGTEAFF
TRBJ1-2,TRBV7-9,NA,NA,TGTGCCAGCAGCTTAGTAGAGACCAACTATGGCTACACCTTC,CASSLVETNYGYTF